A selection of T cell receptor beta chains follows, all from one sample in a study of OX40 agonist ivuxolimab in advanced cancers. Measured with immunoSEQ multiplex PCR; TCRdb has only the in-frame clones, and not every one. In the table there are some 96,000 clones, less than 95% of which are singletons. This sample comprised CD4+ or CD8+ T cells sorted from blood, obtained in a trial of the OX40 agonist ivuxolimab. These receptors all stem from an adult with an advanced solid tumor such as melanoma, head and neck, liver or kidney cancer. Each CDR3 is given with its conserved first and last residue. The D gene is left open where the match is weak.

D	J	V	CDR3	DNA
NA	TRBJ1-1	TRBV28	CASSELYTEAFF	TGTGCCAGCAGTGAGCTGTACACTGAAGCTTTCTTT
NA	TRBJ2-1	TRBV28	CASSFGGYSYNEQFF	TGTGCCAGCAGTTTCGGGGGCTACTCCTACAATGAGCAGTTCTTC
TRBD2	TRBJ2-7	TRBV7-8	CASSLSGRQYEQYF	TGTGCCAGCAGCCTTAGCGGGAGACAGTACGAGCAGTACTTC
TRBD1	TRBJ2-7	TRBV9	CASSELDRGGQYF	TGTGCCAGCAGCGAATTAGACAGGGGAGGGCAGTACTTC
TRBD1	TRBJ1-1	TRBV18	CASSPQGADTEAFF	TGTGCCAGCTCACCACAGGGGGCGGACACTGAAGCTTTCTTT
TRBD1	TRBJ2-4	TRBV28	CASNVLTRTGTGSHF	TGTGCCAGCAATGTACTTACTAGAACCGGGACAGGGTCGCACTTC
TRBD1	TRBJ2-1	TRBV5-6	CASSLLQGDNEQFF	TGTGCCAGCAGCTTGCTTCAGGGGGACAATGAGCAGTTCTTC
TRBD1	TRBJ2-6	TRBV9	CASSTQGAGANVLTF	TGTGCCAGCAGCACCCAGGGGGCTGGGGCCAACGTCCTGACTTTC
NA	TRBJ1-4	TRBV5-1	CASSFGRETEKLFF	TGCGCCAGCAGCTTTGGCAGGGAAACTGAAAAACTGTTTTTT
TRBD1	TRBJ2-5	TRBV19	CASSEDREETQYF	TGTGCCAGTAGTGAGGACAGGGAAGAGACCCAGTACTTC
TRBD1	TRBJ1-4	TRBV6-1	CASTRQGGEKLFF	TGTGCCAGCACCCGACAGGGGGGTGAAAAACTGTTTTTT
TRBD1	TRBJ2-1	TRBV19	CASNPGGIAGTGNIGEQFF	TGTGCCAGTAACCCGGGCGGAATAGCCGGGACAGGCAATATTGGTGAGCAGTTCTTC
TRBD1	TRBJ1-1	TRBV5-1	CASSPGDRNSEAFF	TGCGCCAGCAGCCCGGGGGACAGGAACTCTGAAGCTTTCTTT
NA	TRBJ1-1	TRBV7-3	CASSFSENTEAFF	TGTGCCAGCAGCTTCTCAGAGAACACTGAAGCTTTCTTT
TRBD1	TRBJ2-3	TRBV7-2	CASSPWGQYTDTQYF	TGTGCCAGCAGCCCGTGGGGACAGTACACAGATACGCAGTATTTT
NA	TRBJ2-7	TRBV5-4	CASTPPGGGLSEQYF	TGTGCCAGCACCCCCCCGGGGGGCGGCCTCTCCGAGCAGTACTTC
TRBD2	TRBJ2-7	TRBV10-2	CASSDSLGGAGTYEQYF	TGCGCCAGCAGTGACTCCCTCGGGGGGGCAGGAACCTACGAGCAGTACTTC